Below are 25 T cell receptor beta chains sequenced from a single sample in a study of blood T cell repertoires in COVID-19. Measured with immunoSEQ multiplex PCR; TCRdb has only the in-frame clones, and not every one. The sample shows 200,000 to 300,000 clones, just under 85% of them seen only once. Sequencing was done on a sample of peripheral blood. The receptor source for this set is a middle-aged man with acute or convalescent COVID-19.

The chain joins TRBV5-5 to TRBJ2-5; TRBD1 matches at 7 bases. The J segment lost 2 bases and the V segment lost 0 bases, leaving 7 bases of the junction unmatched. From germline, CDR1 is SGHKS and CDR2 YYEKEE (reference sequence). CDR3 size: 16 residues. CDR3: CASSLAGTANQETQYF. Here the CDR3 DNA reads TGTGCCAGCAGCTTGGCAGGGACAGCTAATCAAGAGACCCAGTACTTC.

J is TRBJ1-2 and V is TRBV25-1, with 7 bases that match TRBD1. Per germline, CDR1 MGHDK and CDR2 SYGVNS. This CDR3 is built from 12 residues. The J segment lost 8 bases and the V segment lost 9 bases, leaving 9 bases of the junction unmatched. Here the CDR3 DNA reads TGTGCCAGAATGACAGGGCCTAGGGGCTACACCTTC. As protein: CARMTGPRGYTF.

The chain has TRBV9 and TRBJ2-3, with TRBD2 matching 11 bases. Germline trimming cut 3 bases from V and 2 bases from J; bases unmatched to any gene: 5. The CDR3 runs 16 residues. Germline V lookup: CDR1 SGDLS, CDR2 YYNGEE. This chain's CDR3 is CASSEGLADSTDTQYF. The CDR3 DNA reads as TGTGCCAGCAGCGAGGGACTAGCGGATTCCACAGATACGCAGTATTTT.

The chain uses TRBV5-1 and TRBJ2-2; 8 bases fit TRBD1. V gave up 4 bases and J gave up 5 bases; unmatched junction bases: 7. Germline values: CDR1 SGHRS, CDR2 YFSETQ. There are 15 residues in the CDR3. CDR3 region: CASSPPDRVTGELFF. The CDR3 DNA reads TGCGCCAGCAGCCCCCCGGACAGGGTAACCGGGGAGCTGTTTTTT.

The chain carries TRBV5-1 and TRBJ1-6; no definite D call. The CDR3 is 13 residues long. Germline loops: CDR1 SGHRS, CDR2 YFSETQ. The ends were cut back, 3 bases at V and 4 bases at J, with 5 bases in the middle. The CDR3 loop reads CASSSEYNSPLHF. The CDR3 coding sequence is TGCGCCAGCAGCTCCGAGTATAATTCACCCCTCCACTTT.

This rearrangement joins TRBV18 to TRBJ1-5; D is ambiguous. With 0 bases removed from V and 9 bases from J, the gap between germline ends came to 12 bases. The CDR3 contains 14 residues. Looked up from germline, CDR1 is KGHSH and CDR2 is LQKENI. The DNA of the CDR3 is TGTGCCAGCTCACCACCGTCCGGGTCCGGGCCCCAGCATTTT. It translates to CASSPPSGSGPQHF.

The chain links TRBV5-1 to TRBJ2-5, with 11 bases matching TRBD1. The CDR3 runs to 14 residues. V was clipped by 3 bases and J by 5 bases; unmatched bases: 3. CDR1 SGHRS and CDR2 YFSETQ come from the germline V gene. CDR3 sequence reads: CASSWTGGEETQYF. Here the CDR3 DNA reads TGCGCCAGCAGCTGGACAGGGGGCGAGGAGACCCAGTACTTC.

The chain employs TRBV19 and TRBJ1-3; no reliable D call. Trimming took 1 base from V and 0 from J, leaving 4 bases between them. CDR1 and CDR2 from the germline V gene are LNHDA and SQIVND (reference sequence). CDR3 size: 14 residues. CDR3 residues: CASSIGSSGNTIYF. The CDR3 nucleotides read TGTGCCAGTAGTATAGGCAGCTCTGGAAACACCATATATTTT. Drawing the rest from reference TRBV19 and TRBJ1-3, the complete variable domain is DGGITQSPKYLFRKEGQNVTLSCEQNLNHDAMYWYRQDPGQGLRLIYYSQIVNDFQKGDIAEGYSVSREKKESFPLTVTSAQKNPTAFYLCASSIGSSGNTIYFGEGSWLTVV.

The chain has TRBV10-2 and TRBJ2-7, with D perhaps matching TRBD2 (6 bases). From germline, CDR1 is WSHSY and CDR2 SAAADI. CDR3 length equals 15 residues. The ends were cut back, 0 bases at V and 0 bases at J, with 9 bases in the middle. The CDR3 region is CASSESGGVSYEQYF. CDR3 nucleotide sequence: TGCGCCAGCAGTGAGTCTGGAGGGGTCTCCTACGAGCAGTACTTC.

The chain joins TRBV27 to TRBJ2-1, with 10 bases matching TRBD2. Losses at the gene ends were 5 bases for V and 3 bases for J; bases not matched to a gene: 4. The CDR3 is 15 amino acids. Germline values: CDR1 MNHEY, CDR2 SMNVEV (reference sequence). The CDR3 reads CASSAASGGYNEQFF. The CDR3 nucleotides read TGTGCCAGCAGTGCCGCTAGCGGGGGCTACAATGAGCAGTTCTTC.

This chain connects TRBV5-1 to TRBJ1-6; a possible D gene is TRBD1 (6 bases). Germline CDR1 and CDR2: SGHRS and YFSETQ. Trimming removed 4 bases from V and 5 bases from J, with 16 bases in between. This CDR3 region has 16 residues. CDR3 loop: CASSQQGPRNNSPLHF. The CDR3 nucleotides read TGCGCCAGCAGCCAACAGGGACCCCGTAATAATTCACCCCTCCACTTT.

The chain uses TRBV7-9 and TRBJ2-3, with TRBD2 identical over 8 bases. In germline, CDR1 is SEHNR, CDR2 FQNEAQ (reference sequence). The CDR3 totals 16 residues. Losses at the gene ends were 1 base for V and 4 bases for J; bases not matched to a gene: 7. CDR3 residues: CASSLGAGGNADTQYF. In nucleotides, the CDR3 is TGTGCCAGCAGCTTAGGGGCGGGGGGTAATGCAGATACGCAGTATTTT.

The chain employs TRBV12-5 and TRBJ2-2, with 7 bases lining up with TRBD2. With V trimmed by 2 bases and J by 6 bases, 9 bases remained unmatched. Germline assignment: CDR1 LGHNT and CDR2 FRNRAP. The CDR3 runs to 16 residues. The CDR3 loop reads CASGLPRTSFSGELFF. As DNA, the CDR3 is TGTGCTAGTGGTTTGCCTCGGACTAGTTTCTCCGGGGAGCTGTTTTTT.

The V and J genes are TRBV6-6 and TRBJ2-7, with 7 bases fitting TRBD1. V shed 6 bases and J 5 bases; nucleotides not matched to a gene: 16. Per germline, CDR1 MNHNY and CDR2 SVGAGI (reference sequence). This CDR3 contains 16 residues. The CDR3 DNA follows: TGTGCCAGCAGCGCCCCAGGGTGGCAGGGGGTCCACGAGCAGTACTTC. It translates to CASSAPGWQGVHEQYF.

The rearrangement links TRBV27 to TRBJ1-6; 10 nucleotides line up with TRBD1. J lost 6 bases, V lost 4 bases, and 9 bases had no gene match. The CDR3 spans 17 residues. Germline assignment: CDR1 MNHEY and CDR2 SMNVEV (reference sequence). In nucleotides, the CDR3 is TGTGCCAGCAGTTCCCCCTCGGGACAGGGGTCTAATTCACCCCTCCACTTT. Translating it yields CASSSPSGQGSNSPLHF.

The J gene is TRBJ1-2, the V gene TRBV5-1; 7 nucleotides line up with TRBD1. The V gene's germline CDR1 is SGHRS and CDR2 YFSETQ. The junction had 3 bases not matched to a gene; V was cut back by 1 base and J by 3 bases. The CDR3 is 14 amino acids. This CDR3 is CASSLTGADYGYTF. In DNA, the CDR3 is TGCGCCAGCAGCTTGACAGGGGCTGACTATGGCTACACCTTC.

The chain is built from TRBV24-1 and TRBJ2-1, with 10 bases identical to TRBD2. The CDR3 is made up of 17 amino acids. Germline loops: CDR1 KGHDR, CDR2 SFDVKD. The ends lost 6 bases at V and 7 bases at J; junction bases unmatched: 14. This CDR3 is CATSSTPGTSGANEQFF. The CDR3 bases are TGTGCCACCAGTTCCACCCCCGGAACTAGCGGGGCAAATGAGCAGTTCTTC.

V gene TRBV4-1 combines with J gene TRBJ1-1, with a weak D call TRBD1 (5 bases). The CDR3 has 16 residues. V lost 4 bases and J 10 bases, leaving 25 bases between the germline ends. Germline lookup yields CDR1 MGHRA and CDR2 YSYEKL. The CDR3 DNA sequence: TGCGCCAGCAGCCCCATCTCACGGCGGACGGGCCAGGGAGCTTTCTTT. Translating it yields CASSPISRRTGQGAFF.

The chain is built from TRBV5-1 and TRBJ2-1; 11 nucleotides align to TRBD2. Germline V gene sequence: CDR1 SGHRS, CDR2 YFSETQ. The CDR3 totals 15 residues. V lost 0 bases and J lost 12; bases outside the gene matches: 8. CDR3 residues: CASSLDLAGGSGQFF. The CDR3 region has the DNA TGCGCCAGCAGCTTGGATCTAGCGGGAGGTTCGGGGCAGTTCTTC.

This clone has only a few counts. This chain's CDR3 is CASSQDHGGGSPLHF. CDR3 nucleotides: TGCGCCAGCAGCCAAGATCATGGAGGTGGCTCACCCCTCCACTTT. The rearrangement joins TRBV4-1 to TRBJ1-6; D unresolved. Trimming left V 0 bases short and J 10 bases short, with 13 bases between. Germline-derived CDR1 and CDR2 are MGHRA and YSYEKL. The CDR3 has 15 amino acids.

The chain uses TRBV18 and TRBJ1-1, with D maybe TRBD1 (6 bases). CDR3 size: 16 residues. V gave up 6 bases and J gave up 3 bases, with 20 bases separating them. Germline V gene data show CDR1 as KGHSH and CDR2 as LQKENI. Here the CDR3 DNA reads TGTGCCAGCTCTCAACGGGGGCCAGGGAGGGACACTGAAGCTTTCTTT. Its protein is CASSQRGPGRDTEAFF.

CDR3 sequence (DNA): TGTGCCAGCAGTTTGGGCAGATTAAACGAGCAGTACTTC. This sequence encodes CASSLGRLNEQYF. This chain joins TRBV6-5 and TRBJ2-7; D uncertain. Germline V gene sequence: CDR1 MNHEY, CDR2 SVGAGI. Between the trimmed V and J ends, which lost 4 bases and 5 bases, there was a span of 12 bases. This CDR3 has 13 residues.

The V call is TRBV5-4, the J call TRBJ1-1, with a tentative D call TRBD1 (5 bases). The V and J ends lost 4 bases and 1 base respectively, with 14 bases between them. The germline V gene has CDR1 SGHNT and CDR2 YYREEE (reference sequence). This CDR3 contains 15 residues. The CDR3 DNA reads as TGTGCCAGCAGCACTGACAGCCTTCGGAACACTGAAGCTTTCTTT. Protein product: CASSTDSLRNTEAFF.

V is TRBV6-1 and J is TRBJ2-3; possibly TRBD1 for D (5 bases). V lost 1 base, J lost 0 bases, and 5 bases lay in between. The CDR3 runs to 14 residues. In germline, CDR1 is MNHNS, CDR2 SASEGT. CDR3 loop: CASSEGQSTDTQYF. The CDR3, as DNA: TGTGCCAGCAGTGAAGGACAGAGCACAGATACGCAGTATTTT.

This clone was counted between two and nine times. The rearrangement joins TRBV28 to TRBJ1-1, with 8 bases that match TRBD1. The V gene end was trimmed by 6 bases and the J gene end by 5 bases; junction bases not matched to a gene: 8. This CDR3 comprises 14 residues. Per germline, CDR1 MDHEN and CDR2 SYDVKM. CDR3 sequence reads: CASSSTGAWTEAFF. The CDR3 DNA reads TGTGCCAGCAGCTCGACAGGGGCGTGGACTGAAGCTTTCTTT.